The 31 T cell receptor beta chains listed next were all sequenced from one sample in a study of T cells after yellow fever vaccination. TCRdb re-derived calls from the 5' RACE reads in MiXCR, one entry per CDR3 protein. The table includes almost 600,000 distinct CDR3 sequences, roughly 13% detected once. The sequences come from PBMCs, collected on the day of the yellow fever booster vaccination. Receptors were obtained from a man between 25 and 39 years old who received the YFV17D yellow fever vaccine.

Ten or more counts support this clonotype. The chain couples TRBV20-1 to TRBJ2-7; D may be TRBD1 (6 bases). The CDR3 contains 12 residues. V was clipped by 5 bases and J by 9 bases, with 17 bases between them. CDR1 is DFQATT and CDR2 is SNEGSKA in the germline V gene (reference sequence). CDR3 in DNA: TGCAGTGCTTTTTTCCAGACAGGCGCGCAGTACTTC. It is translated as CSAFFQTGAQYF.

This clonotype was counted between two and nine times. This chain uses TRBV28 with TRBJ2-1; D tentatively fits TRBD1 or TRBD2 (9 bases each). Trimming removed 5 bases from V and 6 bases from J, with 23 bases in between. The CDR3 has 17 amino acids. The germline gives CDR1 MDHEN, CDR2 SYDVKM. The DNA for the CDR3 is TGTGCCAGCAGTCCCGGACAGGGGACTAGCCTTATCAATGAGCAGTTCTTC. Its protein is CASSPGQGTSLINEQFF.

This clonotype has a handful of counts. V usage is TRBV12-3 or TRBV12-4 and J usage is TRBJ2-7; D could derive from TRBD1 or TRBD2 (5 bases each). V was cut by 5 bases and J by 6 bases, with 14 bases left in between. The CDR3 is 13 residues long. The CDR3 DNA reads TGTGCCAGCAGTCCATGGGCTGGGGGCGAGCAGTACTTC. Its protein is CASSPWAGGEQYF.

The rearrangement joins TRBV20-1 to TRBJ1-5, with D possibly being TRBD1 (6 bases). Germline V gene lookup returns CDR1 DFQATT and CDR2 SNEGSKA (reference sequence). Trimming left V 5 bases short and J 6 bases short, with 11 bases between. The CDR3 runs 12 residues. CDR3 coding DNA: TGCAGTGCTGGGGGCGGCCTTCAGCCCCAGCATTTT. Its protein product is CSAGGGLQPQHF.

This clonotype showed up just a few times. The genes are TRBV7-8 and TRBJ2-3; D unclear. This CDR3 has 11 amino acids. Looked up from germline, CDR1 is SGHVS and CDR2 is FQNEAQ. The V end was cut by 1 base, the J end by 7 bases, with 3 bases between. The CDR3 reads CASSLVNTQYF. DNA of the CDR3: TGTGCCAGCAGCTTAGTTAATACGCAGTATTTT.

V is TRBV15 and J is TRBJ2-5, with D unclear. This CDR3 comprises 18 residues. V was shortened by 0 bases and J by 0 bases, with 17 bases between the two germline ends. Germline V gene sequence: CDR1 LNHNV, CDR2 YYDKDF (reference sequence). CDR3: CATSRDVPTAEYQETQYF. Here the CDR3 DNA reads TGTGCCACCAGCAGAGATGTACCGACGGCCGAGTACCAAGAGACCCAGTACTTC.

In its sample, this clonotype was seen a few times. The chain links TRBV30 to TRBJ2-7, with unresolved D. Germline CDR1 and CDR2: GTSNPN and SVGIG (reference sequence). The CDR3 loop spans 14 amino acids. V lost 3 bases to trimming and J lost 6 bases, with 18 bases between them. The CDR3 DNA is TGTGCCTGGAGCAAGGAGTCGGCGGCCAGCGAGCAGTACTTC. The encoded protein is CAWSKESAASEQYF. The full variable domain, rest sourced from reference TRBV30 and TRBJ2-7, is SQTIHQWPATLVQPVGSPLSLECTVEGTSNPNLYWYRQAAGRGLQLLFYSVGIGQISSEVPQNLSASRPQDRQFILSSKKLLLSDSGFYLCAWSKESAASEQYFGPGTRLTVT.

This clonotype was counted only a few times. V gene TRBV27 combines with J gene TRBJ2-1, with 7 bases fitting TRBD1. Losses at the gene ends were 6 bases for V and 9 bases for J; bases not matched to a gene: 17. The CDR3 covers 16 residues. Germline V gives CDR1 MNHEY, CDR2 SMNVEV (reference sequence). CDR3 nucleotide sequence: TGTGCCAGCAGACCTAGTCAAAACCCAGGGACAGTTGAGCAGTTCTTC. Translation gives CASRPSQNPGTVEQFF.

This clonotype was observed a few times. V gene TRBV20-1 combines with J gene TRBJ2-1; TRBD2 is a possible D gene (5 bases). The CDR3 is 14 residues long. Germline values: CDR1 DFQATT, CDR2 SNEGSKA (reference sequence). Deletions cut 3 bases from V and 10 bases from J, with 19 bases between. CDR3 amino acids: CSARPLAIGGEQFF. DNA for the CDR3: TGCAGTGCTAGGCCTCTAGCTATAGGTGGGGAGCAGTTCTTC.

This sequence joins TRBV27 and TRBJ2-7; D ambiguous. The CDR3 has 15 amino acids. In germline, CDR1 is MNHEY, CDR2 SMNVEV (reference sequence). Trimming cost V 8 bases and J 2 bases, with 19 bases left between them. Here the CDR3 DNA reads TGTGCCAGCCCATATCAGATACCTTATACCTACGAGCAGTACTTC. Protein: CASPYQIPYTYEQYF.

This clonotype was recorded only once. The CDR3 region has the DNA TGTGCCTGGAGTCCGCTAGCGGGAGGCCCTAATGAGCAGTTCTTC. This encodes CAWSPLAGGPNEQFF. V gene TRBV30 combines with J gene TRBJ2-1; TRBD2 matches at 11 bases. The germline V gene encodes CDR1 GTSNPN and CDR2 SVGIG (reference sequence). The CDR3 totals 15 residues. Unmatched junction bases numbered 7, after V lost 2 bases and J lost 7 bases.

The chain carries TRBV29-1 and TRBJ2-1, with 7 bases lining up with TRBD2. Germline CDR1 is SQVTM and CDR2 is ANQGSEA. CDR3 length: 12 residues. CDR3: CSSGTIVNEQFF. The CDR3 DNA is TGCAGTTCCGGGACTATCGTAAATGAGCAGTTCTTC.

The chain links TRBV10-3 to TRBJ2-3; D may match TRBD1 or TRBD2 (5 bases each). This CDR3 contains 15 residues. Deletions cut 5 bases from V and 5 bases from J, with 17 bases between. Germline lookup yields CDR1 ENHRY and CDR2 SYGVKD. The CDR3 DNA sequence: TGTGCCATCAGTAAGACACGGGGCAGTGGAGATACGCAGTATTTT. It encodes CAISKTRGSGDTQYF.

This clonotype appeared a few times. This rearrangement joins TRBV3-1 to TRBJ1-4, with D unclear. Germline assignment: CDR1 LGHDT and CDR2 YNNKEL (reference sequence). Trimming left V 1 base short and J 10 bases short, with 7 bases between. The CDR3 extends over 12 amino acids. The CDR3 DNA reads as TGTGCCAGCAGCCAAGGGTCCGGAAAACTGTTTTTT. Its translation is CASSQGSGKLFF.

In its sample, this clonotype was seen a few times. The chain employs TRBV9 and TRBJ2-7, with D tentatively TRBD1 (6 bases). The germline V and J ends were trimmed by 0 bases and 2 bases, with 9 bases remaining between them. CDR1 and CDR2 (germline): SGDLS, YYNGEE. This CDR3 has 14 residues. The CDR3 sequence: CASSVGGLAYEQYF. The CDR3 nucleotides read TGTGCCAGCAGCGTAGGGGGGCTGGCCTACGAGCAGTACTTC.

There are a few counts of this clonotype. This chain joins TRBV14 and TRBJ2-2, with D perhaps matching TRBD1 (5 bases). V dropped 1 base and J dropped 4 bases, with 16 bases sitting between them. Germline assignment: CDR1 SGHDN and CDR2 FVKESK. CDR3 length: 17 amino acids. The CDR3 DNA reads TGTGCCAGCAGCCAAGGGCTTGAGACAGTCTTCACCGGGGAGCTGTTTTTT. Its translation: CASSQGLETVFTGELFF.

This clonotype was detected a few times. The chain combines TRBV6-2 or TRBV6-3 with TRBJ2-1, with D possibly being TRBD2 (6 bases). The V gene lost 4 bases and the J gene lost 1 base, with 14 bases spanning the gap. The CDR3 spans 16 residues. CDR1 and CDR2 from the germline V gene are MNHEY and SVGEGT. The chain's CDR3 is CASSSYGSWSYNEQFF. CDR3 in DNA: TGTGCCAGCAGTTCCTACGGGAGTTGGTCCTACAATGAGCAGTTCTTC.

There are many counts of this clonotype. The chain is built from TRBV5-5 and TRBJ2-1; TRBD1 or TRBD2 may be the D gene (5 bases each). Germline-derived CDR1 and CDR2 are SGHKS and YYEKEE (reference sequence). The CDR3 is made up of 17 amino acids. V gave up 0 bases and J gave up 1 base, with 14 bases separating them. The CDR3 here is CASSLVAAGGSYNEQFF. The CDR3, as DNA: TGTGCCAGCAGCTTGGTTGCTGCTGGGGGTTCCTACAATGAGCAGTTCTTC.

In this sample, this clonotype turned up a few times. This chain joins TRBV24-1 and TRBJ2-1, with 11 bases fitting TRBD1. Germline-derived CDR1 and CDR2 are KGHDR and SFDVKD. Trimming removed 9 bases from V and 4 bases from J; junction bases left unmatched: 7. This CDR3 has 15 residues. DNA for the CDR3: TGTGCCACCTGCGCCGGGACAGGGGGATACAATGAGCAGTTCTTC. It specifies CATCAGTGGYNEQFF.

This chain joins TRBV10-3 and TRBJ2-5; 8 positions match TRBD1. There are 14 residues in the CDR3. J lost 5 bases, V lost 8 bases, and 10 bases had no gene match. Germline V gene sequence: CDR1 ENHRY, CDR2 SYGVKD. The CDR3 sequence: CAIGGQDGRETQYF. The CDR3 DNA reads TGTGCCATCGGGGGACAGGATGGCCGGGAGACCCAGTACTTC.

This clonotype has a handful of counts. The V gene is TRBV7-9, the J gene TRBJ1-1, with D unresolved. Germline-derived CDR1 and CDR2 are SEHNR and FQNEAQ (reference sequence). The V end lost 4 bases, the J end lost 9 bases, and 9 bases lay between the germline ends. CDR3 length: 11 amino acids. This chain's CDR3 is CASSSRGQAFF. The CDR3 DNA sequence: TGTGCCAGCAGCTCGCGAGGCCAAGCTTTCTTT.

This clonotype was detected a few times. This sequence joins TRBV14 and TRBJ2-5; no clear D gene. Per germline, CDR1 SGHDN and CDR2 FVKESK. Trimming shortened V by 4 bases and J by 0 bases, and 15 bases separated the two germline ends. The CDR3 extends over 16 amino acids. The CDR3 sequence is CASSRWVGTYQETQYF. The CDR3 nucleotides are TGTGCCAGCAGCCGATGGGTCGGAACGTACCAAGAGACCCAGTACTTC.

The V call is TRBV6-1, the J call TRBJ2-7; D is possibly TRBD1 or TRBD2 (5 bases each). The V gene's germline CDR1 is MNHNS and CDR2 SASEGT. The CDR3 totals 14 residues. Between the trimmed V and J ends, which lost 5 bases and 2 bases, there was a span of 13 bases. The CDR3 here is CASSPRDPAYEQYF. DNA of the CDR3: TGTGCCAGCAGTCCCCGGGACCCAGCCTACGAGCAGTACTTC.

This clonotype was observed a few times. The chain combines TRBV19 with TRBJ2-3; tentative D call: TRBD2 (5 bases). CDR1 and CDR2 (germline): LNHDA, SQIVND (reference sequence). The length of the CDR3 is 16 residues. Trimming shortened V by 1 base and J by 0 bases, and 11 bases separated the two germline ends. In nucleotides, the CDR3 is TGTGCCAGTAGTATAGGCCGCGGGTCGAGCACAGATACGCAGTATTTT. It encodes CASSIGRGSSTDTQYF.

The rearrangement links TRBV12-3 or TRBV12-4 to TRBJ2-4, with D uncertain. The CDR3 length is 14 residues. V was trimmed by 1 base and J by 6 bases, leaving 10 bases between them. The CDR3 DNA follows: TGTGCCAGCAGTTTAGTTGGGGATGTAAACATTCAGTACTTC. This translates into CASSLVGDVNIQYF.

This clonotype was observed once. This chain joins TRBV11-1 and TRBJ2-7, with D perhaps TRBD1 (6 bases). V dropped 4 bases and J dropped 6 bases, with 22 bases sitting between them. The CDR3 runs to 16 residues. The germline CDR1 and CDR2 sequences are SGHAT and FQDESV (reference sequence). The CDR3 protein is CASSSSSTRTVGEQYF. The CDR3 region has the DNA TGTGCCAGCAGCTCAAGTAGTACCCGGACAGTTGGCGAGCAGTACTTC.

V and J are TRBV20-1 and TRBJ2-5, with D hard to call. The V end was cut by 6 bases, the J end by 1 base, with 12 bases between. The V gene's germline CDR1 is DFQATT and CDR2 SNEGSKA (reference sequence). The CDR3 totals 13 residues. The CDR3 nucleotides read TGCAGTGCGAGGACCGCCGGCCAAGAGACCCAGTACTTC. Its translation: CSARTAGQETQYF.

This clonotype has a count of ten or more. The chain combines TRBV6-2 or TRBV6-3 with TRBJ2-5; D is possibly TRBD2 (6 bases). The CDR3 length is 12 residues. The germline CDR1 and CDR2 sequences are MNHEY and SVGEGT. V was pared by 5 bases and J by 5 bases, with 9 bases between. CDR3 coding DNA: TGTGCCAGCAGTCCGGGAGCGGAGACCCAGTACTTC. Its translation is CASSPGAETQYF.

V is TRBV7-2 and J is TRBJ2-1; D is uncertain. Per germline, CDR1 SGHTA and CDR2 FQGNSA. The CDR3 covers 11 residues. The germline V and J ends were trimmed by 2 bases and 15 bases, with 11 bases remaining between them. This CDR3 reads CASSLRSSSFF. Written as DNA, the CDR3 is TGTGCCAGCAGCTTACGGTCGTCGTCGTTCTTC.

The chain is built from TRBV5-1 and TRBJ2-5; the D is unclear. This CDR3 is 14 amino acids long. Between the trimmed V and J ends, which lost 0 bases and 4 bases, there was a span of 10 bases. Germline CDR1 and CDR2: SGHRS and YFSETQ. DNA for the CDR3: TGCGCCAGCAGCTTGGCTGTTAGTGCAGAGACCCAGTACTTC. Its translation is CASSLAVSAETQYF.

This clonotype turned up a few times. The rearrangement uses TRBV6-5 and TRBJ2-3, with 8 positions matching TRBD2. The V segment lost 0 bases and the J segment 4 bases; nucleotides outside the gene matches: 9. Germline V lookup: CDR1 MNHEY, CDR2 SVGAGI. The CDR3 spans 17 residues. CDR3 sequence (DNA): TGTGCCAGCAGTTACTCGAGAAGCGGGAGTATGGCAGATACGCAGTATTTT. Translating it yields CASSYSRSGSMADTQYF.